The 18 T cell receptor beta chains listed next were all sequenced from one sample in a study of HIV-infected patients and healthy controls. TCRdb analysed the 5' RACE reads with MiXCR anew, one entry per CDR3 protein. The sample consists of about 17,000 distinct CDR3 sequences, about 16% of them appearing once. The specimen sequenced was CD8+ T cells from blood. These receptors originate from a human donor in good health.

This clonotype was seen at least ten times. The chain links TRBV2 to TRBJ1-4, with TRBD1 identical over 9 bases. The CDR3 covers 15 residues. The germline V gene encodes CDR1 SNHLY and CDR2 FYNNEI. After removal of 3 bases from V and 5 bases from J, the junction contained 4 bases not matched to a gene. The DNA for the CDR3 is TGTGCCAGCAGTGAGCTACAGGGGGCGAATGAAAAACTGTTTTTT. It yields the protein CASSELQGANEKLFF.

This clonotype showed up many times. The chain is built from TRBV4-3 and TRBJ2-1, with D possibly called TRBD1 or TRBD2 (5 bases each). Germline loops: CDR1 LGHNA, CDR2 YSLEER. The CDR3 is 16 residues long. The ends were cut back, 0 bases at V and 8 bases at J, with 17 bases in the middle. This CDR3 reads CASSQDWPTRGDEQFF. CDR3 nucleotide sequence: TGCGCCAGCAGCCAAGATTGGCCAACCCGAGGGGATGAGCAGTTCTTC.

J is TRBJ2-5 and V is TRBV20-1; D ambiguous. From germline, CDR1 is DFQATT and CDR2 SNEGSKA (reference sequence). Trimming left V 1 base short and J 1 base short, with 7 bases between. This CDR3 region has 13 residues. CDR3 nucleotides: TGCAGTGCTAGAGTTGGCTTCCAAGAGACCCAGTACTTC. The encoded protein is CSARVGFQETQYF.

The sample holds many counts of this clonotype. This rearrangement joins TRBV3-1 to TRBJ2-7, with D uncertain. The CDR3 is 13 amino acids. Germline V gene lookup returns CDR1 LGHDT and CDR2 YNNKEL (reference sequence). V dropped 0 bases and J dropped 4 bases, with 7 bases sitting between them. Here the CDR3 reads CASSQDGLYEQYF. The CDR3, as DNA: TGTGCCAGCAGCCAAGATGGTCTGTACGAGCAGTACTTC.

This clonotype was observed a few times. The J gene is TRBJ2-3, the V gene TRBV6-6; TRBD2 matches at 8 bases. From germline, CDR1 is MNHNY and CDR2 SVGAGI (reference sequence). This CDR3 has 15 amino acids. J was trimmed by 2 bases and V by 7 bases; bases with no gene match: 8. The DNA of the CDR3 is TGTGCCAGCACCCGGGGGGGCTATATCACAGATACGCAGTATTTT. Protein sequence: CASTRGGYITDTQYF.

This clonotype was counted at least ten times. This chain joins TRBV28 and TRBJ2-2; D unclear. The CDR3 contains 12 residues. V was cut by 2 bases and J by 10 bases, with 8 bases left in between. CDR1 is MDHEN, CDR2 SYDVKM, per germline. The CDR3 DNA reads TGTGCCAGCAGTTTAAATCGGGTGGAGCTGTTTTTT. It specifies CASSLNRVELFF.

This clonotype was counted only a few times. J is TRBJ2-1 and V is TRBV11-2; D is possibly TRBD1 or TRBD2 (6 bases each). Germline CDR1 is SGHAT and CDR2 is FQNNGV. This CDR3 region has 16 residues. The V end was cut by 4 bases, the J end by 8 bases, with 21 bases between. Written as DNA, the CDR3 is TGTGCCAGCAGCTCCAAAACGGGGGCCCTAAATCATGAGCAGTTCTTC. Translation: CASSSKTGALNHEQFF.

This clonotype was counted between two and nine times. J is TRBJ2-2 and V is TRBV5-1, with 8 bases fitting TRBD2. Per the germline V gene, CDR1 is SGHRS and CDR2 is YFSETQ. The CDR3 contains 17 residues. The V and J ends lost 2 bases and 4 bases, in that order; junction bases with no gene match: 10. The chain's CDR3 is CASSFLVSGGPTGELFF. The CDR3 DNA reads TGCGCCAGCAGCTTCCTTGTCAGCGGGGGCCCCACCGGGGAGCTGTTTTTT.

This clonotype has just a few counts. In DNA, the CDR3 is TGTGCCAGCAGGAGGGGTAATGAAAAACTGTTTTTT. Translating it yields CASRRGNEKLFF. The V and J genes are TRBV6-1 and TRBJ1-4, with a tentative D call TRBD1 (5 bases). CDR3 length equals 12 residues. V gave up 6 bases and J gave up 4 bases, with 6 bases separating them. Per the germline V gene, CDR1 is MNHNS and CDR2 is SASEGT.

By its share, this clonotype is medium-sized (0.01 to 0.1%). This rearrangement joins TRBV7-6 to TRBJ2-2, with 11 bases lining up with TRBD2. Unmatched junction bases numbered 5, after V lost 6 bases and J lost 2 bases. CDR1 and CDR2 from the germline V gene are SGHVS and FNYEAQ. This CDR3 region has 16 residues. The CDR3 is CASREGLAENTGELFF. The CDR3 bases are TGTGCCAGCAGGGAGGGACTAGCGGAAAACACCGGGGAGCTGTTTTTT.

The sample holds many counts of this clonotype. The chain combines TRBV20-1 with TRBJ2-7; 11 bases fit TRBD2. This CDR3 is 15 amino acids long. Per the germline V gene, CDR1 is DFQATT and CDR2 is SNEGSKA (reference sequence). J lost 7 bases, V lost 0 bases, and 8 bases had no gene match. CDR3 sequence: CSARDVAGGPGEQYF. CDR3 bases: TGCAGTGCTAGAGATGTAGCGGGAGGGCCGGGGGAGCAGTACTTC.

This clonotype came up many times. J is TRBJ1-2 and V is TRBV5-5; D call uncertain. The CDR3 consists of 13 residues. V lost 1 base and J lost 6, with 10 bases in between. The germline V gene has CDR1 SGHKS and CDR2 YYEKEE (reference sequence). The CDR3: CASSLRRLNGYTF. The CDR3 DNA reads TGTGCCAGCAGCTTGCGTCGGCTTAATGGCTACACCTTC.

This clonotype was recorded many times. In DNA, the CDR3 is TGCGCCAGCAGCCAAGAGTCAGGATATAATTCACCCCTCCACTTT. It translates to CASSQESGYNSPLHF. The chain recombines TRBV4-3 with TRBJ1-6; D is unclear. The germline CDR1 and CDR2 sequences are LGHNA and YSLEER. Deletions cut 0 bases from V and 4 bases from J, with 7 bases between. The CDR3 contains 15 residues.

In its sample, this clonotype was seen a few times. V is TRBV10-1 and J is TRBJ1-5, with D unresolved. The CDR3 is 13 residues long. Trimming removed 0 bases at V and 6 bases at J, with 6 bases between. The V gene's germline CDR1 is WNHNN and CDR2 SYGVQD (reference sequence). CDR3 in amino acids: CASSESGIQPQHF. CDR3 DNA sequence: TGCGCCAGCAGTGAGTCCGGTATTCAGCCCCAGCATTTT.

This clonotype was seen at least ten times. The V and J genes are TRBV12-3 or TRBV12-4 and TRBJ1-2; D possibly corresponds to TRBD1 (5 bases). The CDR3 covers 13 residues. V gave up 6 bases and J gave up 6 bases, with 14 bases separating them. CDR3 in DNA: TGTGCCAGCAGGGCGGGGGTACAGGATGGCTACACCTTC. Translated, it gives CASRAGVQDGYTF.

Many counts were recorded for this clonotype. The chain carries TRBV20-1 and TRBJ1-3; TRBD1 is a possible D gene (5 bases). The germline CDR1 and CDR2 sequences are DFQATT and SNEGSKA (reference sequence). V gave up 0 bases and J gave up 4 bases, with 13 bases separating them. This CDR3 contains 15 residues. CDR3 nucleotides: TGCAGTGCTAGAGATGGCAGGGCGCAGGGAAACACCATATATTTT. Amino acid sequence: CSARDGRAQGNTIYF.

This rearrangement joins TRBV29-1 to TRBJ2-1; the D gene could be TRBD1 or TRBD2 (5 bases each). The CDR3 is 12 amino acids. The V gene lost 0 bases and the J gene lost 8 bases, with 8 bases spanning the gap. Germline CDR1 is SQVTM and CDR2 is ANQGSEA. The CDR3 is CSVEDREYEQFF. Written as DNA, the CDR3 is TGCAGCGTTGAAGACAGGGAGTATGAGCAGTTCTTC.

The chain uses TRBV12-3 or TRBV12-4 and TRBJ2-7; perhaps TRBD2 as D (5 bases). The CDR3 consists of 12 residues. V was trimmed by 3 bases and J by 7 bases, leaving 10 bases between them. The CDR3 coding sequence is TGTGCCAGCAGTTTCGGGTGGGAGGAGCAGTACTTC. This gives the protein CASSFGWEEQYF.